A selection of T cell receptor beta chains follows, all from one sample in a study of T cells in Graves' hyperthyroidism and ophthalmopathy. TCRdb re-called the multiplex PCR reads with MiXCR, one entry per CDR3 protein. Of around 690,000 distinct CDR3 sequences listed, 15% to 20% are singletons. The specimen sequenced was blood. These receptors were collected from a man in his fifties or sixties with Graves' hyperthyroidism. CDR3s include the opening cysteine and the closing phenylalanine or tryptophan. The D gene is left open where the match is weak. The size entry is marked missing in some rows and otherwise reads once, few, many or a size class.

J | V | size | D | DNA | CDR3
TRBJ2-3 | TRBV28 | few | . | TGTGCCAGTTCAAGCGCCGGATTCACAGATACGCAGTATTTT | CASSSAGFTDTQYF
TRBJ2-1 | TRBV11-2 | . | . | TGTGCCAGCAGCTTACCTACCATTTACAATGAGCAGTTCTTC | CASSLPTIYNEQFF
TRBJ1-1 | TRBV6-1 | few | TRBD1 | TGTGCCAGCAGTGATGGGACAGGGGGCCGAACTGAAGCTTTCTTT | CASSDGTGGRTEAFF
TRBJ2-3 | TRBV29-1 | many | . | TGCAGCGTTGACAGGGTTGAGACAGATACGCAGTATTTT | CSVDRVETDTQYF
TRBJ2-7 | TRBV12-3/TRBV12-4 | few | . | TGTGCCAGCCGGGGGGCTACTCCAACCTACGAGCAGTACTTC | CASRGATPTYEQYF
TRBJ2-7 | TRBV12-3/TRBV12-4 | many | TRBD2 | TGTGCCAGCAGTACGGGACTAGCGGGAGGCTACGAGCAGTACTTC | CASSTGLAGGYEQYF
TRBJ1-5 | TRBV19 | . | . | TGTGCCAGTAAAAGAGACGGCGTAAATCAGCCCCAGCATTTT | CASKRDGVNQPQHF
TRBJ1-4 | TRBV20-1 | many | TRBD1 | TGCAGTGCTTCGACAGGGGGCGCTGATGAAAAACTGTTTTTT | CSASTGGADEKLFF
TRBJ2-5 | TRBV29-1 | many | TRBD2 | TGCAGCGTCACTAGCGGGAATAAAGGAAAGACCCAGTACTTC | CSVTSGNKGKTQYF
TRBJ2-1 | TRBV20-1 | many | TRBD2 | TGCAGTGCCAGGGCTCCGGGACTAGCCTTCTCAGAGCAGTTCTTC | CSARAPGLAFSEQFF
TRBJ2-1 | TRBV28 | many | TRBD2 | TGTGCCAGCAGTTTCCTGCCCCGGGGGGGCGGCTACAATGAGCAGTTCTTC | CASSFLPRGGGYNEQFF
TRBJ2-5 | TRBV12-3/TRBV12-4 | many | TRBD1 | TGTGCCAGCAGTTTGGACAGGGAAGGTGGGGAGACCCAGTACTTC | CASSLDREGGETQYF
TRBJ1-5 | TRBV9 | . | . | TGTGCCAGCAGCGTAACCAGCGGACAGCCCCAGCATTTT | CASSVTSGQPQHF
TRBJ1-2 | TRBV27 | many | . | TGTGCCAGCAGGGACAGCTATGGCTACACCTTC | CASRDSYGYTF
TRBJ2-5 | TRBV6-5 | many | TRBD2 | TGTGCCAGCGGAGCGGGACTAGCGATAGAGACCCAGTACTTC | CASGAGLAIETQYF
TRBJ2-7 | TRBV12-3/TRBV12-4 | many | . | TGTGCCAGCAGTGTCCTCAGGGGGGCGTTAGGATACGAGCAGTACTTC | CASSVLRGALGYEQYF
TRBJ1-6 | TRBV9 | many | . | TGTGCCAGCAGCGCTTTGGGGGCCAGGGATTCACCCCTCCACTTT | CASSALGARDSPLHF
TRBJ1-2 | TRBV6-5 | many | . | TGTGCCAGCAGTTACTCGAATAGTCCGGCCGGCTACACCTTC | CASSYSNSPAGYTF